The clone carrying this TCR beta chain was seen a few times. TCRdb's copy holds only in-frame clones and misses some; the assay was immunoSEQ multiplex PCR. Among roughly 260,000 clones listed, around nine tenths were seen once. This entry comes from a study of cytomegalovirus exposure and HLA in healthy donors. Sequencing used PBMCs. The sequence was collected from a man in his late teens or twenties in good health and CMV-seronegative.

CDR3 bases: TGCAGCGTGATGGACAGGACGTATGGCTACACCTTC. Translation: CSVMDRTYGYTF. The chain couples TRBV29-1 to TRBJ1-2; TRBD1 agrees at 7 bases. The CDR3 spans 12 residues. The germline gives CDR1 SQVTM, CDR2 ANQGSEA. Germline trimming cut 6 bases from V and 5 bases from J; bases unmatched to any gene: 6.